These 24 T cell receptor beta chains came from one sample sequenced in a study of cytomegalovirus exposure and HLA in healthy donors. This PCR relied on a set of 60 Vbeta primers and 13 Jbeta primers. This table comes from immunoSEQ multiplex PCR, and its TCRdb copy is limited to in-frame clones, with some not included. The sample lists under 150,000 clones, 84% occurring once. The sequenced sample was PBMCs. These receptors came from a man aged 50 to 60 in good health and CMV-seronegative.

The count of this clone is one. J is TRBJ2-5 and V is TRBV4-1; a possible D gene is TRBD2 (6 bases). The J call is in doubt because the DNA end fits TRBJ2-7 better. Germline CDR1 MGHRA, CDR2 YSYEKL. The CDR3 runs to 16 residues. This CDR3 reads CASSQVFAGSSYEQYF. CDR3 in DNA: TGCGCCAGCAGCCAAGTTTTTGCGGGGAGCTCCTACGAGCAGTACTTC.

The chain has TRBV30 and TRBJ2-7, with D maybe TRBD1 (6 bases). CDR1 is GTSNPN and CDR2 is SVGIG in the germline V gene (reference sequence). Trimming stripped 2 bases from V and 2 bases from J, with 7 bases between. The CDR3 consists of 12 residues. CDR3 DNA: TGTGCCTGGAGTACAGGGCCCTACGAGCAGTACTTC. It codes for CAWSTGPYEQYF.

This clone was picked up a small number of times. The chain links TRBV2 to TRBJ1-5; maybe TRBD1 (5 bases). V lost 4 bases to trimming and J lost 0 bases, with 13 bases between them. Germline V lookup: CDR1 SNHLY, CDR2 FYNNEI. The CDR3 extends over 16 amino acids. CDR3 amino acids: CASSATQGYSNQPQHF. The CDR3 DNA reads as TGTGCCAGCAGTGCCACTCAGGGCTATAGCAATCAGCCCCAGCATTTT.

This clone was recorded once. The genes are TRBV30 and TRBJ1-1; TRBD1 aligns across 9 bases. V shed 0 bases and J 3 bases; nucleotides not matched to a gene: 14. The CDR3 totals 18 residues. Germline CDR1 reads GTSNPN; CDR2 reads SVGIG (reference sequence). Here the CDR3 DNA reads TGTGCCTGGAGTGTATTTGGGGACAGGGTAATTAGTGACACTGAAGCTTTCTTT. Its translation: CAWSVFGDRVISDTEAFF.

The gene calls are TRBV30 and TRBJ2-2; no firm D call. Looked up from germline, CDR1 is GTSNPN and CDR2 is SVGIG (reference sequence). V shed 3 bases and J shed 7 bases, with 6 bases lying between them. CDR3 length: 11 residues. The chain's CDR3 is CAWRVVGELFF. In DNA form, the CDR3 reads TGTGCCTGGAGGGTAGTCGGGGAGCTGTTTTTT.

The table lists this clone with a count of one. V and J are TRBV7-2 and TRBJ2-7, with 8 bases lining up with TRBD2. Germline assignment: CDR1 SGHTA and CDR2 FQGNSA. This CDR3 spans 16 amino acids. V lost 1 base to trimming and J lost 6 bases; unmatched junction nucleotides: 11. The CDR3 reads CASSLVASGPMSEQYF. CDR3 sequence (DNA): TGTGCCAGCAGCTTAGTAGCTAGCGGGCCGATGAGCGAGCAGTACTTC.

As concerns this clone: A read error may account for a junction end that differs from germline. The chain combines TRBV27 with TRBJ2-5, with D maybe TRBD2 (6 bases). Germline V lookup: CDR1 MNHEY, CDR2 SMNVEV (reference sequence). This CDR3 is 13 amino acids long. The CDR3 here is CASSLGLGRGWNF. As DNA, the CDR3 is TGTGCCAGCAGTTTGGGACTGGGAAGAGGGTGGAACTTC.

This clone was seen a handful of times. The genes are TRBV5-6 and TRBJ1-5; D is uncertain. The CDR3 has 14 amino acids. The germline V gene encodes CDR1 SGHDT and CDR2 YYEEEE. The ends were cut back, 4 bases at V and 6 bases at J, with 14 bases in the middle. CDR3 coding DNA: TGTGCCAGCAGCGCCCGCGGTCGCCTTCAGCCCCAGCATTTT. It translates to CASSARGRLQPQHF.

The rearrangement links TRBV25-1 to TRBJ1-1; possibly TRBD1 for D (6 bases). This CDR3 contains 14 residues. Germline CDR1 is MGHDK and CDR2 is SYGVNS. V gave up 8 bases and J gave up 2 bases, with 15 bases separating them. In nucleotides, the CDR3 is TGTGCCAGCTACCCCGGGACACCAAACACTGAAGCTTTCTTT. This encodes CASYPGTPNTEAFF.

This clone was observed a single time. The V gene is TRBV5-1, the J gene TRBJ2-5; perhaps TRBD2 as D (7 bases). From germline, CDR1 is SGHRS and CDR2 YFSETQ. The CDR3 runs to 14 residues. V lost 4 bases, J lost 8 bases, and 18 bases lay in between. The CDR3 DNA is TGCGCCAGCAGCGGGGAGGGGGTGGATGGAACCCAGTACTTC. Protein sequence: CASSGEGVDGTQYF.

The rearrangement joins TRBV12-5 to TRBJ2-1, with 16 bases identical to TRBD2. With V trimmed by 7 bases and J by 0 bases, 15 bases remained unmatched. Germline assignment: CDR1 LGHNT and CDR2 FRNRAP. This CDR3 is built from 21 residues. CDR3 DNA sequence: TGTGCTAGTGATACCATGGGACTAGCGGGGGGGCCGAGCAGCTCCTACAATGAGCAGTTCTTC. Its protein is CASDTMGLAGGPSSSYNEQFF.

As for this clone: The sample carries other DNA sequences with the same CDR3. The CDR3 DNA sequence: TGCGCCAGCAGCCAAGATAGTGACAGCTTCTACGAGCAGTACTTC. Its protein product is CASSQDSDSFYEQYF. This chain links TRBV4-3 with TRBJ2-7; tentative D call: TRBD1 (5 bases). CDR1 LGHNA and CDR2 YSLEER come from the germline V gene. V was pared by 0 bases and J by 3 bases, with 12 bases between. There are 15 residues in the CDR3.

V is TRBV30 and J is TRBJ1-1, with D unresolved. V was clipped by 2 bases and J by 6 bases, with 10 bases between them. The germline V gene encodes CDR1 GTSNPN and CDR2 SVGIG (reference sequence). The CDR3 sequence is 12 residues long. CDR3 in DNA: TGTGCCTGGAGTCACCAGTGGTCTGAAGCTTTCTTT. It codes for CAWSHQWSEAFF. Full variable domain (outside the CDR3, taken from reference TRBV30 and TRBJ1-1): SQTIHQWPATLVQPVGSPLSLECTVEGTSNPNLYWYRQAAGRGLQLLFYSVGIGQISSEVPQNLSASRPQDRQFILSSKKLLLSDSGFYLCAWSHQWSEAFFGQGTRLTVV.

The chain combines TRBV4-1 with TRBJ2-7; D remains ambiguous. Trimming stripped 2 bases from V and 3 bases from J, with 8 bases between. Germline-derived CDR1 and CDR2 are MGHRA and YSYEKL. This CDR3 is built from 13 residues. The CDR3 DNA is TGCGCCAGCAGCCAAAGTAACAGCTACGAGCAGTACTTC. This sequence encodes CASSQSNSYEQYF.

This chain joins TRBV6-1 and TRBJ1-6; the D gene is possibly TRBD1 (5 bases). Trimming left V 3 bases short and J 5 bases short, with 26 bases between. CDR1 and CDR2 (germline): MNHNS, SASEGT. There are 20 residues in the CDR3. The CDR3 spells CASSEEGALQNSPDNSPLHF. CDR3 bases: TGTGCCAGCAGTGAGGAAGGGGCGCTACAAAATTCCCCCGATAATTCACCCCTCCACTTT.

In DNA form, the CDR3 reads TGCAGCGGGGACAGGGCAGATACGCAGTATTTT. This gives the protein CSGDRADTQYF. The V and J genes are TRBV29-1 and TRBJ2-3, with 9 bases lining up with TRBD1. Germline-derived CDR1 and CDR2 are SQVTM and ANQGSEA. The CDR3 is 11 residues long. J gave up 4 bases and V 7 bases, and 0 bases lay outside the gene matches.

This chain joins TRBV15 and TRBJ2-1; TRBD2 matches at 8 bases. The germline gives CDR1 LNHNV, CDR2 YYDKDF (reference sequence). Trimming cost V 6 bases and J 0 bases; bases outside gene matches: 4. The CDR3 extends over 15 amino acids. CDR3 loop: CATSSGESSYNEQFF. The CDR3 DNA is TGTGCCACCAGTAGCGGGGAAAGCTCCTACAATGAGCAGTTCTTC.

The chain is built from TRBV5-8 and TRBJ1-1; 8 nucleotides line up with TRBD1. CDR1 is SGHTS and CDR2 is YDEGEE in the germline V gene. The V gene end was trimmed by 1 base and the J gene end by 5 bases; junction bases not matched to a gene: 7. The length of the CDR3 is 15 residues. CDR3 sequence reads: CASSLSYRGTTEAFF. DNA for the CDR3: TGTGCCAGCAGCTTGTCGTACAGGGGGACGACTGAAGCTTTCTTT.

This clone was observed once. This rearrangement joins TRBV9 to TRBJ2-1; D remains unclear. Germline V gene data show CDR1 as SGDLS and CDR2 as YYNGEE. The CDR3 is 14 amino acids. V was cut by 0 bases and J by 7 bases, with 11 bases left in between. The CDR3, as DNA: TGTGCCAGCAGCGTAGACCTAGTCTGGAATGAGCAGTTCTTC. It translates to CASSVDLVWNEQFF.

The chain links TRBV11-2 to TRBJ2-2, with unresolved D. This CDR3 is 14 amino acids long. The germline V gene has CDR1 SGHAT and CDR2 FQNNGV. V lost 1 base to trimming and J lost 2 bases, with 5 bases between them. The CDR3 loop reads CASSLVVNTGELFF. DNA for the CDR3: TGTGCCAGCAGCTTAGTAGTTAACACCGGGGAGCTGTTTTTT.

This rearrangement joins TRBV2 to TRBJ2-1; 8 nucleotides agree with TRBD1. The germline gives CDR1 SNHLY, CDR2 FYNNEI. J was trimmed by 5 bases and V by 4 bases; bases with no gene match: 7. There are 15 residues in the CDR3. The CDR3 loop is CASSVRDRGHNEQFF. The CDR3 nucleotides read TGTGCCAGCAGTGTGCGAGACAGGGGTCACAATGAGCAGTTCTTC.

The chain couples TRBV19 to TRBJ2-5, with TRBD2 as a possible D gene (6 bases). The germline CDR1 and CDR2 sequences are LNHDA and SQIVND (reference sequence). V was trimmed by 2 bases and J by 5 bases, leaving 12 bases between them. The CDR3 has 14 amino acids. CDR3 nucleotide sequence: TGTGCCAGTAGTATAAGGTTAGGGAGGGAGACCCAGTACTTC. This codes for CASSIRLGRETQYF.

This chain links TRBV7-3 with TRBJ2-5; 8 positions match TRBD2. CDR3 length: 13 residues. The germline V gene has CDR1 SGHTA and CDR2 FQGTGA. Trimming at V came to 5 bases and at J to 7 bases, leaving 6 bases not matched to a gene. In DNA form, the CDR3 reads TGTGCCAGCAGCGCAACTAGCGGCGGGACCCAGTACTTC. It is translated as CASSATSGGTQYF.

This chain links TRBV18 with TRBJ1-1; 12 nucleotides agree with TRBD1. The CDR3 loop spans 15 amino acids. Looked up from germline, CDR1 is KGHSH and CDR2 is LQKENI. Germline trimming cut 3 bases from V and 5 bases from J; bases unmatched to any gene: 4. CDR3 protein: CASSPGGQGATEAFF. The CDR3 bases are TGTGCCAGCTCACCGGGGGGACAGGGGGCAACTGAAGCTTTCTTT.